The entry below gives a single TCR beta chain sequence along with its context. What it binds is not known. The germline V gene encodes CDR1 MDHEN and CDR2 SYDVKM. This CDR3 is built from 15 residues. J was trimmed by 4 bases and V by 5 bases; bases with no gene match: 8. Amplification used 60 Vbeta primers and 13 Jbeta primers. Clones were sequenced by immunoSEQ multiplex PCR, and TCRdb holds only the in-frame ones, with some missing. The table gives about 40,000 clones; the top ten clones make up 1.8% of it. The sample is drawn from a study of cytomegalovirus exposure and HLA in healthy donors. The study's findings and limits: Cytomegalovirus association was listed for 150 to 200 TCR beta chains.

The sequencing input was PBMCs. This receptor was obtained from a woman aged 30 to 39 in good health and CMV-seronegative. The chain couples TRBV28 to TRBJ1-2; 9 nucleotides align to TRBD1. In DNA form, the CDR3 reads TGTGCCAGCAGTATCACCGGGACAGGGACCTATGGCTACACCTTC. It yields the protein CASSITGTGTYGYTF.